A selection of T cell receptor beta chains follows, all from one sample in a study of technical replicates of blood from a handful of donors. Measured with immunoSEQ multiplex PCR; TCRdb has only the in-frame clones, and not every one. The table has almost 55,000 clones, around 95% seen once. Sequencing used T cells isolated from PBMCs. The receptors derive from a human donor in good health. Each CDR3 is given with its conserved first and last residue. Rows give clone size only sometimes, using once, few, many, or a class for an expanded clone.

-	TRBV7-6	TRBJ1-2	CASSSYYGYTF
-	TRBV5-1	TRBJ1-1	CASSFRLNTEAFF
once	TRBV5-1	TRBJ2-1	CASSSSYYEQFF
-	TRBV6-5	TRBJ1-1	CASSINRVNTEAFF
-	TRBV14	TRBJ1-6	CASSPTTGIINSPLHF
-	TRBV6-5	TRBJ2-1	CASSYRRGGPYNEQFF
-	TRBV11-3	TRBJ1-1	CASSLDGADLNTEAFF
-	TRBV6-6	TRBJ2-5	CASSYSRTLQETQYF
-	TRBV5-1	TRBJ1-3	CASSPTGLERNTIYF
-	TRBV15	TRBJ2-2	CATSPGLAVNTGELFF
-	TRBV5-1	TRBJ2-1	CASSLVLQGADEQFF
-	TRBV5-6	TRBJ1-6	CASSRTGTGGGNSPLHF
-	TRBV10-1	TRBJ2-7	CASSGTIHYEQYF
-	TRBV5-4	TRBJ2-5	CASSLPQETQYF
-	TRBV5-4	TRBJ2-1	CASSFPGGDEQFF
-	TRBV11-3	TRBJ2-2	CASSPPSGRAGELFF
-	TRBV5-1	TRBJ2-1	CASSRRTSGADNEQFF
-	TRBV29-1	TRBJ2-3	CSGGDRGSTDTQYF
-	TRBV9	TRBJ1-2	CASSAMSGTDYGYTF
few	TRBV12-5	TRBJ1-5	CASGLTGTGVQPQHF
-	TRBV6-5	TRBJ1-1	CASSYAGGFNTEAFF
once	TRBV7-8	TRBJ2-1	CASSLRSGTSGNNEQFF
-	TRBV5-6	TRBJ2-1	CASSFTDTNEQFF
-	TRBV5-1	TRBJ2-1	CASSQGLAGASSNEQFF
-	TRBV7-9	TRBJ2-7	CASSLSGEQYF
-	TRBV9	TRBJ2-5	CASSVDTSGVDQYF
-	TRBV29-1	TRBJ2-3	CSVDLDSLKSDTQYF
-	TRBV28	TRBJ2-3	CASTERPPDTQYF
-	TRBV7-9	TRBJ1-1	CASSPRDSPNTEAFF
-	TRBV28	TRBJ2-3	CASSLFRRGQDTQYF
once	TRBV12-5	TRBJ2-4	CASGRQGIIAKNIQYF
-	TRBV6-5	TRBJ2-5	CASSWGGETQYF
-	TRBV14	TRBJ1-1	CASSQGRSSTEAFF
-	TRBV5-4	TRBJ2-1	CASSSRTSGRPYNEQFF
-	TRBV28	TRBJ1-2	CASSPGGAAYGYTF
-	TRBV7-9	TRBJ2-6	CASSPGQFHSGANVLTF
-	TRBV5-5	TRBJ2-2	CASSLYHLGGGNTGELFF
-	TRBV29-1	TRBJ2-2	CSVLQTATGELFF
-	TRBV5-1	TRBJ2-3	CASTHSADTQYF
-	TRBV5-4	TRBJ2-5	CASSLGTNQETQYF
-	TRBV5-1	TRBJ1-2	CASSSGEIGYTF
-	TRBV5-1	TRBJ2-5	CASSRGGETQYF
-	TRBV11-3	TRBJ2-1	CASSLELAGGHEQFF
-	TRBV6-6	TRBJ2-7	CASSYSGQSYEQYF
-	TRBV6-6	TRBJ1-3	CASSSSLLSSGNTIYF
-	TRBV28	TRBJ2-1	CASSPGTSGSESYNEQFF
-	TRBV5-1	TRBJ2-7	CASSLNQGPSYEQYF
-	TRBV12-5	TRBJ1-1	CASGIRGAEAFF
-	TRBV10-2	TRBJ2-7	CASSPYLGVEQYF
-	TRBV28	TRBJ2-3	CASFGLGLTDTQYF
-	TRBV7-9	TRBJ1-6	CASSQPPGERRDSPLHF
-	TRBV5-4	TRBJ2-3	CASSPSGRTDTQYF
-	TRBV18	TRBJ1-5	CASSAQGANSNQPQHF
once	TRBV11-2	TRBJ1-2	CASSFQGADGYTF